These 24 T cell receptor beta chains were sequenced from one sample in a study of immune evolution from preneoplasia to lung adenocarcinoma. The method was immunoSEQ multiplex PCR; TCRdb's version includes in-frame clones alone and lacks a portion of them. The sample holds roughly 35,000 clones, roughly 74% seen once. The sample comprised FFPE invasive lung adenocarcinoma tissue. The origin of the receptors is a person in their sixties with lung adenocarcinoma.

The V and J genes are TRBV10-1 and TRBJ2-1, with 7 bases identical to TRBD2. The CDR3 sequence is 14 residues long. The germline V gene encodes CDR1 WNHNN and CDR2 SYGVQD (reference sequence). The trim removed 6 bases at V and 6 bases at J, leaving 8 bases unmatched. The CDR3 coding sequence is TGCGCCAGCAGCGCCGGGGAGGGTCGCAATGAGCAGTTCTTC. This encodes CASSAGEGRNEQFF.

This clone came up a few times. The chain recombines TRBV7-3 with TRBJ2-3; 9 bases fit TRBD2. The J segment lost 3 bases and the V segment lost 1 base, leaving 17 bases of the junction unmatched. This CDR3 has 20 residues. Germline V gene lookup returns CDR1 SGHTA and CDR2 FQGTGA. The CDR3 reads CASSLNPLSAGGGRTDTQYF. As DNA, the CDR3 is TGTGCCAGCAGCTTAAACCCCCTTTCTGCGGGAGGGGGAAGGACAGATACGCAGTATTTT.

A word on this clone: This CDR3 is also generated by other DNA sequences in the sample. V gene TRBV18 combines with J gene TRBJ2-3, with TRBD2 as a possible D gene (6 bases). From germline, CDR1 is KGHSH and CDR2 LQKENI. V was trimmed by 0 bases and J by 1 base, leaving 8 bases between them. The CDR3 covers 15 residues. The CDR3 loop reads CASSPPLAGTDTQYF. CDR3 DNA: TGTGCCAGCTCACCACCTTTAGCGGGCACAGATACGCAGTATTTT.

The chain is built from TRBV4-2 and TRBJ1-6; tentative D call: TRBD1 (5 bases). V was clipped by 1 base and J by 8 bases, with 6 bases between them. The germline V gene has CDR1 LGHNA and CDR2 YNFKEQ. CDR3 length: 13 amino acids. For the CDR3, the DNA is TGTGCCAGCAGCCAAGGGGACCATTCACCCCTCCACTTT. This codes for CASSQGDHSPLHF.

CDR3 residues: CASSLTGDQYNEQFF. CDR3 in DNA: TGTGCCAGTAGCCTTACAGGGGACCAGTACAATGAGCAGTTCTTC. The chain links TRBV19 to TRBJ2-1; 7 bases line up with TRBD1. The V gene end was trimmed by 6 bases and the J gene end by 4 bases; junction bases not matched to a gene: 9. The CDR3 loop spans 15 amino acids. Germline V lookup: CDR1 LNHDA, CDR2 SQIVND (reference sequence).

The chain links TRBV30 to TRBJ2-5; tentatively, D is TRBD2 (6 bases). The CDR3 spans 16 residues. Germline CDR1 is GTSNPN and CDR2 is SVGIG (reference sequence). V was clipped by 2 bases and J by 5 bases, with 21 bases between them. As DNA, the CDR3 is TGTGCCTGGAGTCCTCGGTCAAGCGGAGGGAGGGAGACCCAGTACTTC. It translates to CAWSPRSSGGRETQYF.

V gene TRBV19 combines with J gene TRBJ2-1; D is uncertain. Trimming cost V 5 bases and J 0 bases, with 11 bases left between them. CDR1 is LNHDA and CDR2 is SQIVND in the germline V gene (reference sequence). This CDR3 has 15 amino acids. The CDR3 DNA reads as TGTGCCAGTAGTCCCCGTTTTAGCTCCTACAATGAGCAGTTCTTC. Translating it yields CASSPRFSSYNEQFF. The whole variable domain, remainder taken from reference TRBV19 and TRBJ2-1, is DGGITQSPKYLFRKEGQNVTLSCEQNLNHDAMYWYRQDPGQGLRLIYYSQIVNDFQKGDIAEGYSVSREKKESFPLTVTSAQKNPTAFYLCASSPRFSSYNEQFFGPGTRLTVL.

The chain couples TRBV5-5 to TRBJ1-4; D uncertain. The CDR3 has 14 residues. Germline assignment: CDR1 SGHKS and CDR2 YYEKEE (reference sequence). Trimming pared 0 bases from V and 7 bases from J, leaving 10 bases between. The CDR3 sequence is CASSLDVYAEKLFF. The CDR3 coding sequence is TGTGCCAGCAGCTTGGATGTGTACGCTGAAAAACTGTTTTTT. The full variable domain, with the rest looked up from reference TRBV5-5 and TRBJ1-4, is DAGVTQSPTHLIKTRGQQVTLRCSPISGHKSVSWYQQVLGQGPQFIFQYYEKEERGRGNFPDRFSARQFPNYSSELNVNALLLGDSALYLCASSLDVYAEKLFFGSGTQLSVL.

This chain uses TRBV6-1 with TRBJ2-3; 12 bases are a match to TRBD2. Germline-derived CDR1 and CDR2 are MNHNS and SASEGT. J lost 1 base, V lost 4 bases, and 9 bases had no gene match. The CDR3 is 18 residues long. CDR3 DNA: TGTGCCAGCAGTGTAAGCCGGACTAGCGGGGTCGGCACAGATACGCAGTATTTT. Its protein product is CASSVSRTSGVGTDTQYF.

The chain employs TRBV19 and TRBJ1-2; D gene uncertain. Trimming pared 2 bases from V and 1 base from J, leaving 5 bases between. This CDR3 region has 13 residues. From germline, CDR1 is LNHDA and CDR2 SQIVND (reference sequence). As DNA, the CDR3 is TGTGCCAGTAGTATAAACAGTAACTATGGCTACACCTTC. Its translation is CASSINSNYGYTF.

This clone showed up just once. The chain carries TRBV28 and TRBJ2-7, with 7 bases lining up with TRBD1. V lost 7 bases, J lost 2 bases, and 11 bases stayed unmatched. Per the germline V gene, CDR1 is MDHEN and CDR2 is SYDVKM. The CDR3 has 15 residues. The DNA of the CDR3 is TGTGCCAGCACCACCACCCACAGGGGAGCCTACGAGCAGTACTTC. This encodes CASTTTHRGAYEQYF.

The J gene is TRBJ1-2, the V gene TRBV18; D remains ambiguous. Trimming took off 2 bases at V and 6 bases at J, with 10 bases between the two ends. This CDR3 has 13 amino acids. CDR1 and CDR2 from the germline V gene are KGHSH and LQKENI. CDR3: CASSPTGSHGYTF. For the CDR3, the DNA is TGTGCCAGCTCACCAACGGGGTCTCATGGCTACACCTTC. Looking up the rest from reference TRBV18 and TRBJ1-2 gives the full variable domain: NAGVMQNPRHLVRRRGQEARLRCSPMKGHSHVYWYRQLPEEGLKFMVYLQKENIIDESGMPKERFSAEFPKEGPSILRIQQVVRGDSAAYFCASSPTGSHGYTFGSGTRLTVV.

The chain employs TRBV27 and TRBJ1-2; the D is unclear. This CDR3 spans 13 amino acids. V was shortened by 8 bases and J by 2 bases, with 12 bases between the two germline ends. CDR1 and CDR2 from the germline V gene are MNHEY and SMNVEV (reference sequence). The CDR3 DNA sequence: TGTGCCAGCTCGGGATGGGGAAACTATGGCTACACCTTC. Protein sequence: CASSGWGNYGYTF.

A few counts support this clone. In DNA, the CDR3 is TGTGCCAGCACCACCGGGGGGGGGCATGAAAAACTGTTTTTT. Translated, it gives CASTTGGGHEKLFF. This rearrangement joins TRBV28 to TRBJ1-4, with D possibly being TRBD1 (6 bases). From germline, CDR1 is MDHEN and CDR2 SYDVKM. This CDR3 region has 14 residues. Trimming left V 7 bases short and J 6 bases short, with 15 bases between.

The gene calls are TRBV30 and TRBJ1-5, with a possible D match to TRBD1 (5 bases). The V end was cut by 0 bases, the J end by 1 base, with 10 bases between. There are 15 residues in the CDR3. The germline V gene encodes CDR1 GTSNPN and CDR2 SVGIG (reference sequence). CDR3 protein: CAWSVGLSSNQPQHF. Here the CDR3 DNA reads TGTGCCTGGAGTGTGGGGCTGAGCAGCAATCAGCCCCAGCATTTT.

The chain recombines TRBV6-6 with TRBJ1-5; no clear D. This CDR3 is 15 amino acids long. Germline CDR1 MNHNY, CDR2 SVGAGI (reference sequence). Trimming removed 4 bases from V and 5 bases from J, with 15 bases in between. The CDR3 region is CASSLSGTSDQPQHF. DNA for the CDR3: TGTGCCAGCAGTTTGTCGGGTACATCCGATCAGCCCCAGCATTTT.

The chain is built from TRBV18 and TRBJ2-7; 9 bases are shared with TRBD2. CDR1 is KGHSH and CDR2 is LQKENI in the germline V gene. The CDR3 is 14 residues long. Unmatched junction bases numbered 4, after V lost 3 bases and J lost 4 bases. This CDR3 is CASSPTSGFYEQYF. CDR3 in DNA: TGTGCCAGCTCACCGACTAGCGGATTTTACGAGCAGTACTTC.

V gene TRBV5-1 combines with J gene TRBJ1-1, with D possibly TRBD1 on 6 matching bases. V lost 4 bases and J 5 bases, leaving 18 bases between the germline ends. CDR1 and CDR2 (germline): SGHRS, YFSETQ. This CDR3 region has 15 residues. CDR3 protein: CASSISDRRLTEAFF. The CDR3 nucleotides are TGCGCCAGCAGCATCTCAGACAGGCGCCTAACTGAAGCTTTCTTT.

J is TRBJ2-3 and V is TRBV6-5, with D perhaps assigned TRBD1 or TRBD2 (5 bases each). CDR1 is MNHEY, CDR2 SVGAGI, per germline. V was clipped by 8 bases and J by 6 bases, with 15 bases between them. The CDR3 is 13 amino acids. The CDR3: CASQWRWGDTQYF. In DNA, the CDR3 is TGTGCCAGCCAATGGAGGTGGGGCGATACGCAGTATTTT.

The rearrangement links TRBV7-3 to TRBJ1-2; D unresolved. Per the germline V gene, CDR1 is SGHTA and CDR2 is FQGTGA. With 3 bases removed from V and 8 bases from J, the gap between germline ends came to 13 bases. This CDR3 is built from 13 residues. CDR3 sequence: CASSFLTSKGYTF. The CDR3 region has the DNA TGTGCCAGCAGCTTCCTGACGTCGAAGGGCTACACCTTC.

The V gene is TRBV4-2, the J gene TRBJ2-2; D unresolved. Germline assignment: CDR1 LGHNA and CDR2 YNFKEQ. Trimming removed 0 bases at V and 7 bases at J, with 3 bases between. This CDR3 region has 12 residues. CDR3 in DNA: TGTGCCAGCAGCCAAGACGGCGGGGAGCTGTTTTTT. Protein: CASSQDGGELFF.

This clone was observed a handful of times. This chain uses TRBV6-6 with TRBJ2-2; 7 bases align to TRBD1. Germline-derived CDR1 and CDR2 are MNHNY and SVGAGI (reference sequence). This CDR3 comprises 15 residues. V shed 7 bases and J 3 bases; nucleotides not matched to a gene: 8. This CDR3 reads CASIAGGSYTGELFF. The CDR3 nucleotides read TGTGCCAGCATCGCAGGGGGATCCTACACCGGGGAGCTGTTTTTT.

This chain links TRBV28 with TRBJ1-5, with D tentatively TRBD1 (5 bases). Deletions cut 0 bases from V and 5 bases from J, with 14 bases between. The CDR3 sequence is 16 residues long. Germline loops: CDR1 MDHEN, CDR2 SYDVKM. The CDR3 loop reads CASSLWGWGEDQPQHF. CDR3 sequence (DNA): TGTGCCAGCAGTTTATGGGGCTGGGGGGAGGATCAGCCCCAGCATTTT.

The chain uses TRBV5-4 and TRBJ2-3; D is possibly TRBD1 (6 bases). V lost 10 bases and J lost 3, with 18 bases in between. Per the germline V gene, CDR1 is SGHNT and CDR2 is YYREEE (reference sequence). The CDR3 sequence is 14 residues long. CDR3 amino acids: CASTHREKTDTQYF. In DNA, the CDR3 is TGTGCCTCGACCCACAGGGAGAAAACAGATACGCAGTATTTT.